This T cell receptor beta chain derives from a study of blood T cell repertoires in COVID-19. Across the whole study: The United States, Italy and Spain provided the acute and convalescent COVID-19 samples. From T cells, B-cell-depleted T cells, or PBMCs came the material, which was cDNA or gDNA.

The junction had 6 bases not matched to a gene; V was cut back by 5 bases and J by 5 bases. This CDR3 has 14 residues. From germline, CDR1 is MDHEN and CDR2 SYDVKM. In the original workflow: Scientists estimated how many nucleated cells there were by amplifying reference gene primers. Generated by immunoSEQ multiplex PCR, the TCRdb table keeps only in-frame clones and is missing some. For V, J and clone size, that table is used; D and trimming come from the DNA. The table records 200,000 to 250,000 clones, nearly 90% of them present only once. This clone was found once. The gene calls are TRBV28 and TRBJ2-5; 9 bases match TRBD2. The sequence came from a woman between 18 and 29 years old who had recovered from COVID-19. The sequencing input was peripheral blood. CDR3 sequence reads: CASSPGTSRETQYF. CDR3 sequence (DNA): TGTGCCAGCAGTCCCGGGACTAGCAGGGAGACCCAGTACTTC.